This note documents a single TCR beta chain sequence. Its target is not known. The TCR library protocol was used to attach unique molecular identifiers. These identifiers were attached to individual cDNA molecules. TCRdb passed the 5' RACE reads through MiXCR, listing each CDR3 protein once. The sample holds approximately 73,000 distinct CDR3 sequences, about 10% seen once. The data originate from a study of early T cells in non-severe SARS-CoV-2 infection. Whole-study results and caveats: Database matching using VDJdb favored anti-spike CD8 responses, with private and CD4 specificities left missing.

Germline CDR1 is SGHTA and CDR2 is FQGTGA. CDR3 length equals 13 residues. The ends were cut back, 5 bases at V and 3 bases at J, with 10 bases in the middle. What was sequenced was whole blood. This TCR came from an adult who was a healthcare worker with PCR-confirmed SARS-CoV-2 infection or an uninfected control (not recorded which). The chain combines TRBV7-3 with TRBJ1-2, with a possible D match to TRBD1 (5 bases). For the CDR3, the DNA is TGTGCCAGCAGCCCGCAGGGCGACTATGGCTACACCTTC. Protein sequence: CASSPQGDYGYTF.